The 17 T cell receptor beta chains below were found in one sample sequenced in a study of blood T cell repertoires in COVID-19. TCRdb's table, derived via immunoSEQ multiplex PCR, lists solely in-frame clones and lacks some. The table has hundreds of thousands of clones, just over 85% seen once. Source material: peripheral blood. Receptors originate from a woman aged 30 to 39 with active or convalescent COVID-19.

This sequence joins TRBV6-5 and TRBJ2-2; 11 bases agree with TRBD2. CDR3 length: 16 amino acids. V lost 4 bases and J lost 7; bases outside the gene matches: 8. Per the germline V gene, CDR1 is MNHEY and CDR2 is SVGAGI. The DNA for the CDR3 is TGTGCCAGCAGTTCAGTAGCGGGGGGGCAGAACGGGGAGCTGTTTTTT. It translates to CASSSVAGGQNGELFF.

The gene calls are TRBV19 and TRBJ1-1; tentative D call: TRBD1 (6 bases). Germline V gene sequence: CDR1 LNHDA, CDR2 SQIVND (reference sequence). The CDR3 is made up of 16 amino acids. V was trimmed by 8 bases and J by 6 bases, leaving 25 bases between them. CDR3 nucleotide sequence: TGTGCCAGTGGTTCGCGCAGTGGGGGCGCGACCGCTGAAGCTTTCTTT. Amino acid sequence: CASGSRSGGATAEAFF.

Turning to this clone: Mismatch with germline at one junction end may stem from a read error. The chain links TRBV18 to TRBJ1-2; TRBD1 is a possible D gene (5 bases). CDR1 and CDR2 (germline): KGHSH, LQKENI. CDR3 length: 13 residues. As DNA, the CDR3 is TGTGCCAGCTCAGACTTTCGGAGCGGGACCTTGTACTTC. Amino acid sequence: CASSDFRSGTLYF.

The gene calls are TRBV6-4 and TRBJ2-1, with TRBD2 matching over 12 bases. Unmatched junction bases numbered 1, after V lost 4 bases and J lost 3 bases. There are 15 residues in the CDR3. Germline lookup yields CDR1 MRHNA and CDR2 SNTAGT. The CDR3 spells CASSGTSGDYNEQFF. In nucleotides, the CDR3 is TGTGCCAGCAGTGGGACTAGCGGGGACTACAATGAGCAGTTCTTC.

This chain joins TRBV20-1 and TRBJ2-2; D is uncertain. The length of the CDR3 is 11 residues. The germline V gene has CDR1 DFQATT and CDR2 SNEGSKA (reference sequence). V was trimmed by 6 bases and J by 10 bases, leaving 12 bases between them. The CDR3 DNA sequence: TGCAGTGCCAGGCTGGCCGCGGAGCTGTTTTTT. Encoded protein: CSARLAAELFF.

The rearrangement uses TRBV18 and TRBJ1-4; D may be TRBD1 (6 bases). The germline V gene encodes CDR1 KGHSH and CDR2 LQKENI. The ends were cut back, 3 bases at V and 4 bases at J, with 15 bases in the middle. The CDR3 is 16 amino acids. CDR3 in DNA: TGTGCCAGCTCACCGCCTAACAGGGCCGATAATGAAAAACTGTTTTTT. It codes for CASSPPNRADNEKLFF.

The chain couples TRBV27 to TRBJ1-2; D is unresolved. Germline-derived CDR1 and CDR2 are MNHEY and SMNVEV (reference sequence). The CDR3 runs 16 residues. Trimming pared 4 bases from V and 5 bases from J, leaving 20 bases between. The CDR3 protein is CASSSLDSPFFYGYTF. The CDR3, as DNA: TGTGCCAGCAGTTCTCTTGACTCTCCGTTCTTTTATGGCTACACCTTC.

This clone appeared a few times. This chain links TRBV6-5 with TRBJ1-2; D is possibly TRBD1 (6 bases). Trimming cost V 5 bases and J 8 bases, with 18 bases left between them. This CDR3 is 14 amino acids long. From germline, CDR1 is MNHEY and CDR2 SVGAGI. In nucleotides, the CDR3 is TGTGCCAGCAGTCCCGCAGGGGATTTTCGGGGCTACACCTTC. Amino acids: CASSPAGDFRGYTF.

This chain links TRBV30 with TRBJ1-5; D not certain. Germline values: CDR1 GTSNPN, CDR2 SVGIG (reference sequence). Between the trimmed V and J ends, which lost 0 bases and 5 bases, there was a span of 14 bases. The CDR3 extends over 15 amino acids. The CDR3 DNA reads TGTGCCTGGAGTGTACGCGGAGGTCTAGATCAGCCCCAGCATTTT. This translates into CAWSVRGGLDQPQHF.

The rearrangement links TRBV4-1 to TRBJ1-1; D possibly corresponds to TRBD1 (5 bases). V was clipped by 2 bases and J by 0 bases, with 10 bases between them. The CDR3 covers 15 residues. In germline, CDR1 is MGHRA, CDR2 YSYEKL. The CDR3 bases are TGCGCCAGCAGCCAAACGGACACCTTGAACACTGAAGCTTTCTTT. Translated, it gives CASSQTDTLNTEAFF.

Here the CDR3 reads CSVEGTGLYEQYF. Here the CDR3 DNA reads TGCAGCGTTGAGGGGACAGGGTTGTACGAGCAGTACTTC. The chain couples TRBV29-1 to TRBJ2-7, with TRBD1 matching 9 bases. Germline CDR1 reads SQVTM; CDR2 reads ANQGSEA. The CDR3 is 13 residues long. Germline trimming cut 3 bases from V and 4 bases from J; bases unmatched to any gene: 4.

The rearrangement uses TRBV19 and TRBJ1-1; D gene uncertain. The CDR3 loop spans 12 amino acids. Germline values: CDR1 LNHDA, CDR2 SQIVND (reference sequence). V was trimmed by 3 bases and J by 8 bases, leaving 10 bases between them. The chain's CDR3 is CASSMRQPEAFF. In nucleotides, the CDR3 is TGTGCCAGTAGTATGCGGCAGCCCGAAGCTTTCTTT. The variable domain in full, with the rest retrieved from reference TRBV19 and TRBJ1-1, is DGGITQSPKYLFRKEGQNVTLSCEQNLNHDAMYWYRQDPGQGLRLIYYSQIVNDFQKGDIAEGYSVSREKKESFPLTVTSAQKNPTAFYLCASSMRQPEAFFGQGTRLTVV.

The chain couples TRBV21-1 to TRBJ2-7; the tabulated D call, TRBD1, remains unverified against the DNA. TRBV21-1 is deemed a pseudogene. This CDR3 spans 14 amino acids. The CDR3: CASSVRKRSYEQYF. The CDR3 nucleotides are TGTGCCAGCAGCGTCAGGAAACGAAGCTACGAGCAGTACTTC.

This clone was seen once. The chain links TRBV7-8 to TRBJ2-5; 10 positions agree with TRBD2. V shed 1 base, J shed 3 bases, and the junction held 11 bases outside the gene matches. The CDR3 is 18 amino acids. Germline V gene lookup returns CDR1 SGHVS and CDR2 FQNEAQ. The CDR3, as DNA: TGTGCCAGCAGCTTAGTTTCTAGCGGGGGCATCGGGGAAGAGACCCAGTACTTC. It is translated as CASSLVSSGGIGEETQYF.

The CDR3 protein is CASSEQLAGTDTQYF. The CDR3 DNA follows: TGTGCCAGCAGCGAGCAACTAGCGGGCACAGATACGCAGTATTTT. This chain links TRBV4-2 with TRBJ2-3; 8 bases are shared with TRBD2. The CDR3 is 15 residues long. V was pared by 5 bases and J by 1 base, with 5 bases of the junction left unmatched. From germline, CDR1 is LGHNA and CDR2 YNFKEQ.

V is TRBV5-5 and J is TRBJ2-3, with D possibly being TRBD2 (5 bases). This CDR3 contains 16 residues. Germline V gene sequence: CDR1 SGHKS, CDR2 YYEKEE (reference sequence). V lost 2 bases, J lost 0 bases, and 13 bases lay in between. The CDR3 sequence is CASSFTRVISTDTQYF. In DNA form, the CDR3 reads TGTGCCAGCAGCTTTACGCGGGTCATTAGCACAGATACGCAGTATTTT.

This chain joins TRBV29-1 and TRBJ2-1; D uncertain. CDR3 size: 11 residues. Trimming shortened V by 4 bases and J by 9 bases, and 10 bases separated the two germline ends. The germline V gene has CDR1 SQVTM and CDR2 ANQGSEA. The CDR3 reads CSVVFGVEQFF. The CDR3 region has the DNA TGCAGCGTTGTCTTCGGAGTTGAGCAGTTCTTC.